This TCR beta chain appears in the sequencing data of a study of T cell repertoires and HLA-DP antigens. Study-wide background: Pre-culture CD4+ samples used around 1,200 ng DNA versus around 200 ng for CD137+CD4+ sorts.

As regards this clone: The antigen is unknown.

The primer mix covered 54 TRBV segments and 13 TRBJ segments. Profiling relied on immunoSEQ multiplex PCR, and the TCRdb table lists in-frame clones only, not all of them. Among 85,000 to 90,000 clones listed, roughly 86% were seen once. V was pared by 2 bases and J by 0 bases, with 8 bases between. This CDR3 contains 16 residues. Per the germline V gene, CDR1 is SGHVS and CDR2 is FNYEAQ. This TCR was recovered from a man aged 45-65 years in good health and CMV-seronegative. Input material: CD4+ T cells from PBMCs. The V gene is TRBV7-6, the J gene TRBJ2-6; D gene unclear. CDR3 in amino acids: CASSLLQSSGANVLTF. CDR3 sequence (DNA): TGTGCCAGCAGCTTACTGCAGTCCTCTGGGGCCAACGTCCTGACTTTC.